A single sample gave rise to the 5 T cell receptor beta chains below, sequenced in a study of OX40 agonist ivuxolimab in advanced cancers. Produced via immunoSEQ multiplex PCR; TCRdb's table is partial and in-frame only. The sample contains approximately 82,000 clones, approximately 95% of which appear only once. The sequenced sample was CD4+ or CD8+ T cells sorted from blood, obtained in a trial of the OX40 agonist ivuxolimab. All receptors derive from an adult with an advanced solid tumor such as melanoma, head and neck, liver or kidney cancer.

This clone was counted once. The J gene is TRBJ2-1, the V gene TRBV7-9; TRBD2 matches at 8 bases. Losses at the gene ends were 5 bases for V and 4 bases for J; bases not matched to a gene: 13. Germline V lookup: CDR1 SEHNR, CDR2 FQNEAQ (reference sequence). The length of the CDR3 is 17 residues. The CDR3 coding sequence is TGTGCCAGCAGCATAATGAAGCGGGAGCACGTATACAATGAGCAGTTCTTC. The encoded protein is CASSIMKREHVYNEQFF.

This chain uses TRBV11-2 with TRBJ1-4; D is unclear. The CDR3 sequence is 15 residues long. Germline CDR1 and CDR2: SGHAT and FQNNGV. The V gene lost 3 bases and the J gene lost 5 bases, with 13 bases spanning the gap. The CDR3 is CASSLWPERNEKLFF. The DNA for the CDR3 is TGTGCCAGCAGCTTGTGGCCAGAGAGAAATGAAAAACTGTTTTTT.

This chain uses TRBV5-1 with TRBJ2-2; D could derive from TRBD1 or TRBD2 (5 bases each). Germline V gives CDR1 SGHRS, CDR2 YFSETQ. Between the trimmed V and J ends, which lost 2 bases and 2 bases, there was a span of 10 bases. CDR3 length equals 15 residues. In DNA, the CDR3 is TGCGCCAGCAGCTTACGAGGGGTAAACACCGGGGAGCTGTTTTTT. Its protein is CASSLRGVNTGELFF.

This chain's CDR3 is CASTQQGIGYEQYF. The CDR3 nucleotides read TGCGCCAGCACCCAACAGGGGATCGGATACGAGCAGTACTTC. This chain connects TRBV10-2 to TRBJ2-7; TRBD1 matches at 7 bases. Looked up from germline, CDR1 is WSHSY and CDR2 is SAAADI. This CDR3 contains 14 residues. After removal of 7 bases from V and 4 bases from J, the junction contained 10 bases not matched to a gene.

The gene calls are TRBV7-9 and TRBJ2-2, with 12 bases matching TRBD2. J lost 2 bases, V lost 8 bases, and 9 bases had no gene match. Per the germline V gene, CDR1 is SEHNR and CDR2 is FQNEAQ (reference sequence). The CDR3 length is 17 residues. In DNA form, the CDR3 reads TGTGCCAGCCCCAGCGGACTAGCGGGAAAAAACACCGGGGAGCTGTTTTTT. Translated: CASPSGLAGKNTGELFF.